This T cell receptor beta chain is from a study of T cell repertoires in cytomegalovirus infection. As for the study in general: Both recently identified HLA-C-restricted and well-studied HLA-B-restricted CMV epitopes were used in the study. Both CMV infection and a matching HLA type were indicated by public TCR beta signatures.

MiXCR was run by TCRdb on the reads, yielding one entry per CDR3 protein. Of hundreds of thousands of distinct CDR3 sequences detected, 40% to 50% appear once; the ten largest clones hold around 45%. For this clonotype: As yet, its antigen is unknown.

The sequence came from a human donor in good health (CMV status not recorded). Some clones in this sample may be carry-over from other donors' samples. The sample in question was cultured PBMCs, obtained from culture after CMV antigen stimulation.

The CDR3 DNA follows: TGTGCCAGCACTCTATCCGCGAATATTGAAGCTTTCTTT. The encoded protein is CASTLSANIEAFF. This chain uses TRBV2 with TRBJ1-1; no firm D call. CDR1 is SNHLY, CDR2 FYNNEI, per germline. The CDR3 is made up of 13 amino acids. Trimming left V 7 bases short and J 7 bases short, with 16 bases between.